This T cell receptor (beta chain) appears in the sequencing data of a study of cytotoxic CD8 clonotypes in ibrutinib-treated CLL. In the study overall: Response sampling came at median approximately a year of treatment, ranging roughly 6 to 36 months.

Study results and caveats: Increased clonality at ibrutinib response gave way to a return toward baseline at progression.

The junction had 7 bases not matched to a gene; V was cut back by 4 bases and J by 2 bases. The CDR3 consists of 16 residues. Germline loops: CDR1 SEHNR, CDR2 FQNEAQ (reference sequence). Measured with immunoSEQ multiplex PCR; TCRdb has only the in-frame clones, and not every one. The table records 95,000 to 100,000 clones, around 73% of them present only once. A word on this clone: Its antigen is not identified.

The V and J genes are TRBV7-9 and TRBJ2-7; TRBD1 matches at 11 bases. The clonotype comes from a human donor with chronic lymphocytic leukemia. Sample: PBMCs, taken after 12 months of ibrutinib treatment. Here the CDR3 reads CASSSRGQGETYEQYF. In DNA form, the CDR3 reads TGTGCCAGCAGCTCTAGGGGACAGGGGGAAACCTACGAGCAGTACTTC. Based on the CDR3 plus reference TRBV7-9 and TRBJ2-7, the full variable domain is DTGVSQNPRHKITKRGQNVTFRCDPISEHNRLYWYRQTLGQGPEFLTYFQNEAQLEKSRLLSDRFSAERPKGSFSTLEIQRTEQGDSAMYLCASSSRGQGETYEQYFGPGTRLTVT.